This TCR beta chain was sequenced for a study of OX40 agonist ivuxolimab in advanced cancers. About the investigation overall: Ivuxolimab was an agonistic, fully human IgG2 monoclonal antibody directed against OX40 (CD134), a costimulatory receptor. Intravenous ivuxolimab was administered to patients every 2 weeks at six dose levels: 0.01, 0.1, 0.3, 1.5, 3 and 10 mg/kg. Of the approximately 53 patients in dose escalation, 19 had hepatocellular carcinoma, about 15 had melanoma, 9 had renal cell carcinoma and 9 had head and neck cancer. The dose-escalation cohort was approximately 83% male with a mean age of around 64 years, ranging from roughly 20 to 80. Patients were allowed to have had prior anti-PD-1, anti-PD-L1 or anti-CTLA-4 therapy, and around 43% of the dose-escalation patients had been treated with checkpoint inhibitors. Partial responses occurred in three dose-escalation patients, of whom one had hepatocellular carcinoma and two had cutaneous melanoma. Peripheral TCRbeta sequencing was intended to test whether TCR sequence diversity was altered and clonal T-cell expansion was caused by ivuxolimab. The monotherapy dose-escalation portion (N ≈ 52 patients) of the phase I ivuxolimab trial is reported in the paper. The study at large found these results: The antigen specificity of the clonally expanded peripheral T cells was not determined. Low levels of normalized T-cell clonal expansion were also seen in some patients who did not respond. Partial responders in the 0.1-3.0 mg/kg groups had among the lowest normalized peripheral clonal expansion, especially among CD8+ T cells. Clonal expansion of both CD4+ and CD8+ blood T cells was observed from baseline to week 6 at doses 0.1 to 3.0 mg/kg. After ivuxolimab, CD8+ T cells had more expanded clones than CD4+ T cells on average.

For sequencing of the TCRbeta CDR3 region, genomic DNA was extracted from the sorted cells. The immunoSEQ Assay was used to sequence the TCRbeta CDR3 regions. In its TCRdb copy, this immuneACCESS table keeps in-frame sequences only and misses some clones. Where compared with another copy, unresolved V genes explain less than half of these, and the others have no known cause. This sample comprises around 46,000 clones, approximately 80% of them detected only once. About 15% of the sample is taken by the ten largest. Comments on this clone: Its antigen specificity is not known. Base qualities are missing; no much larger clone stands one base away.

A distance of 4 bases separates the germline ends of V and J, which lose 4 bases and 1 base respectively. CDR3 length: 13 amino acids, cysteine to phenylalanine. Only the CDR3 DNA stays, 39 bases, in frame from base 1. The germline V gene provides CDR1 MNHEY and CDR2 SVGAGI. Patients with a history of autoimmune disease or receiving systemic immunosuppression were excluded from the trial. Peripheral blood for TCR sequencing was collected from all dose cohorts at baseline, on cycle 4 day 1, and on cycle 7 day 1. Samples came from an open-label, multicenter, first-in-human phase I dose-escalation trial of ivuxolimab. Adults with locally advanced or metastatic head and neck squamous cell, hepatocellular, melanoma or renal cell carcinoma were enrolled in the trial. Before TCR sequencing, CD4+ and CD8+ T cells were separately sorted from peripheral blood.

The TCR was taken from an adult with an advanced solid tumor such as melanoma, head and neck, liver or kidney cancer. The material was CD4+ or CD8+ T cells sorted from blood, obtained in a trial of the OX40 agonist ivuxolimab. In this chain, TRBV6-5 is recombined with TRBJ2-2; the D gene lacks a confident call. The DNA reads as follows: TGTGCCAGCAGTTTGGAGAACACCGGGGAGCTGTTTTTT. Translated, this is CASSLENTGELFF.